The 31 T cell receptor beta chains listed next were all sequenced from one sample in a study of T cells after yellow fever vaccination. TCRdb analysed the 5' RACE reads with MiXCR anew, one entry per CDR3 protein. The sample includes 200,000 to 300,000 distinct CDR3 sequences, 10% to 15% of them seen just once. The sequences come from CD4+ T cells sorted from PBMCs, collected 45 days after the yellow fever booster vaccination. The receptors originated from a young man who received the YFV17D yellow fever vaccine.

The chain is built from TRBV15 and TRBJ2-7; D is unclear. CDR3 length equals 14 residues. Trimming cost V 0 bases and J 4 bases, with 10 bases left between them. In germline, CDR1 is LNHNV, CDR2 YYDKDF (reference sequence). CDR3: CATSRDRVAYEQYF. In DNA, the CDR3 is TGTGCCACCAGCAGAGATAGGGTTGCTTACGAGCAGTACTTC.

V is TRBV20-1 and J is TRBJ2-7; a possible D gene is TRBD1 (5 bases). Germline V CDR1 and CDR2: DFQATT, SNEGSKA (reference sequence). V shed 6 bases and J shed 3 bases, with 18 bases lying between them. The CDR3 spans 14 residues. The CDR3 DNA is TGCAGTGCCAGGCCTAGGACAAGAATCTACGAGCAGTACTTC. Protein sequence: CSARPRTRIYEQYF.

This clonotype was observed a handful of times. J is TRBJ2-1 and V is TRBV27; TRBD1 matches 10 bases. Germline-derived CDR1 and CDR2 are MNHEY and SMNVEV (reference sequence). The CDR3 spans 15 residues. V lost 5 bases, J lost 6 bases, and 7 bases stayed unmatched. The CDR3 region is CASSRRQGAVNEQFF. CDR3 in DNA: TGTGCCAGCAGTCGTCGACAGGGGGCTGTCAATGAGCAGTTCTTC.

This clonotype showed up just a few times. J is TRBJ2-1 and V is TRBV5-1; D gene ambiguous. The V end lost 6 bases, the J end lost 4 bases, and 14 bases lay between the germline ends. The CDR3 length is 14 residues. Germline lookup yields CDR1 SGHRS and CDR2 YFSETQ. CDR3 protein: CASNGNTVYNEQFF. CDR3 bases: TGCGCCAGCAATGGGAACACAGTATACAATGAGCAGTTCTTC.

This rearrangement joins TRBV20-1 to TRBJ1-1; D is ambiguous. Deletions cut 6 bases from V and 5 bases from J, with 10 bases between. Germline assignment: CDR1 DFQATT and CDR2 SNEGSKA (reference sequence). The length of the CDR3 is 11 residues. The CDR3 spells CSAPGKTEAFF. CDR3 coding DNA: TGCAGTGCCCCGGGAAAGACTGAAGCTTTCTTT.

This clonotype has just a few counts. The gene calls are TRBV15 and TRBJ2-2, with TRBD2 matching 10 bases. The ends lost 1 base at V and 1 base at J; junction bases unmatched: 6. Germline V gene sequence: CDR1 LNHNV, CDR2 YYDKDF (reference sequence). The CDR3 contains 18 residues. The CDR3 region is CATSRGSGRALNTGELFF. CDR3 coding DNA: TGTGCCACCAGCAGAGGCAGCGGGAGGGCCTTGAACACCGGGGAGCTGTTTTTT.

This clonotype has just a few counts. The CDR3 spells CASSPRGDPGAKNIQYF. The DNA of the CDR3 is TGTGCCAGCAGTCCTCGGGGAGACCCGGGGGCCAAAAACATTCAGTACTTC. The chain employs TRBV6-1 and TRBJ2-4; the D gene is possibly TRBD2 (5 bases). Trimming removed 5 bases from V and 1 base from J, with 18 bases in between. Per the germline V gene, CDR1 is MNHNS and CDR2 is SASEGT. The length of the CDR3 is 17 residues.

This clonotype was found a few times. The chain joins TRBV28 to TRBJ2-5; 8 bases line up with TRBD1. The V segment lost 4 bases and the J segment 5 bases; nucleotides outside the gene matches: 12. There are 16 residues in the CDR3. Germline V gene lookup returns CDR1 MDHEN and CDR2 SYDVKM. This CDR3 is CASSSLIQGGYETQYF. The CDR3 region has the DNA TGTGCCAGCAGTTCCTTAATACAGGGGGGCTACGAGACCCAGTACTTC.

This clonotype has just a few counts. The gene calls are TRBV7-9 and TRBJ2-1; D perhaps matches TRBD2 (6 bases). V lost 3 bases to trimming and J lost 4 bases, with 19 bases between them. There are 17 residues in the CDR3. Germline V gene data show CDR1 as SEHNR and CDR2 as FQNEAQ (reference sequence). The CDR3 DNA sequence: TGTGCCAGCAGCTTGCCCCCCCGACTAGACACGTACAATGAGCAGTTCTTC. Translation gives CASSLPPRLDTYNEQFF.

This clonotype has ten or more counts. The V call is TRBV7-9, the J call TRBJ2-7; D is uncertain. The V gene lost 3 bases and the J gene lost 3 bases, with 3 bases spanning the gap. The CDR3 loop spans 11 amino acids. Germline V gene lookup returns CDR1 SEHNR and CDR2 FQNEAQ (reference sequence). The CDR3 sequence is CASSFHYEQYF. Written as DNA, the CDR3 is TGTGCCAGCAGCTTTCACTACGAGCAGTACTTC.

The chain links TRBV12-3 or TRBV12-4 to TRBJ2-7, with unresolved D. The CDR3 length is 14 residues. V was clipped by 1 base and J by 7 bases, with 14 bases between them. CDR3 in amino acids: CASSLEAPLGEQYF. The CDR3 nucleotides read TGTGCCAGCAGTTTAGAGGCTCCCCTGGGGGAGCAGTACTTC.

As DNA, the CDR3 is TGTGCCAGCAGCAAACTGACTAGCGGGGTGACAGATACGCAGTATTTT. This sequence encodes CASSKLTSGVTDTQYF. The rearrangement uses TRBV11-2 and TRBJ2-3, with TRBD2 matching over 11 bases. Germline values: CDR1 SGHAT, CDR2 FQNNGV. The junction had 7 bases not matched to a gene; V was cut back by 5 bases and J by 3 bases. The CDR3 loop spans 16 amino acids. The complete variable domain, with remaining parts taken from reference TRBV11-2 and TRBJ2-3, reads EAGVAQSPRYKIIEKRQSVAFWCNPISGHATLYWYQQILGQGPKLLIQFQNNGVVDDSQLPKDRFSAERLKGVDSTLKIQPAKLEDSAVYLCASSKLTSGVTDTQYFGPGTRLTVL.

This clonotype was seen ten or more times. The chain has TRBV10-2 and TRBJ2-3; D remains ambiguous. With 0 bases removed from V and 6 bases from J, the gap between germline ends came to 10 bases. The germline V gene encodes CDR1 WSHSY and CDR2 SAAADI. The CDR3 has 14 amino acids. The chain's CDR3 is CASSESARVDTQYF. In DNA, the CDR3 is TGCGCCAGCAGTGAGTCGGCGAGAGTTGATACGCAGTATTTT.

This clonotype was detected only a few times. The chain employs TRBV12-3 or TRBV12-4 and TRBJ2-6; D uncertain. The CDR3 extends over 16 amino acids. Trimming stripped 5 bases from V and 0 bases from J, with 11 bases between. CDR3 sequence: CASSGDASSGANVLTF. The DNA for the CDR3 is TGTGCCAGCAGTGGAGACGCTTCCTCTGGGGCCAACGTCCTGACTTTC.

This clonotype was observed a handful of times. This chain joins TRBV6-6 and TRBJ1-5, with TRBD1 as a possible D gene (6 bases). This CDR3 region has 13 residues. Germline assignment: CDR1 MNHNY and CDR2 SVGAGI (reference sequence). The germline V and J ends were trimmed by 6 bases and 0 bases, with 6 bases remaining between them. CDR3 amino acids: CASRDSSNQPQHF. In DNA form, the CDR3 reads TGTGCCAGCAGGGACAGTAGCAATCAGCCCCAGCATTTT.

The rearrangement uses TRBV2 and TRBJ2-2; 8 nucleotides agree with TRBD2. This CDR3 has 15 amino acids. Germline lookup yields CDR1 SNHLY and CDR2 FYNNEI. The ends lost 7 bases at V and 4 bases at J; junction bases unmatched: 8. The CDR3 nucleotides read TGTGCCAGCACCTTTTCGGGGGGGCTCACCGGGGAGCTGTTTTTT. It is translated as CASTFSGGLTGELFF.

The CDR3 reads CASSFGGAADTQYF. Written as DNA, the CDR3 is TGTGCCAGCAGTTTCGGGGGGGCGGCAGATACGCAGTATTTT. The genes are TRBV12-3 or TRBV12-4 and TRBJ2-3; 8 nucleotides line up with TRBD2. The CDR3 loop spans 14 amino acids. V was pared by 3 bases and J by 4 bases, with 3 bases of the junction left unmatched.

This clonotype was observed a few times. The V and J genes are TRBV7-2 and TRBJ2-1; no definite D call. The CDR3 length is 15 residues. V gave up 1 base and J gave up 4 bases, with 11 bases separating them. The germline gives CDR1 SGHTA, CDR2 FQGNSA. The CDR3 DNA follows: TGTGCCAGCAGCTTAGGACCCCTCAATTACAATGAGCAGTTCTTC. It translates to CASSLGPLNYNEQFF.

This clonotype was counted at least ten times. DNA for the CDR3: TGTGCCAGCAGGCGTGCGGGACAGAGCTCCTACGAGCAGTACTTC. As protein: CASRRAGQSSYEQYF. The chain is built from TRBV6-2 or TRBV6-3 and TRBJ2-7; TRBD1 might be the D (7 bases). Trimming shortened V by 6 bases and J by 0 bases, and 15 bases separated the two germline ends. Germline CDR1 MNHEY, CDR2 SVGEGT. The CDR3 sequence is 15 residues long.

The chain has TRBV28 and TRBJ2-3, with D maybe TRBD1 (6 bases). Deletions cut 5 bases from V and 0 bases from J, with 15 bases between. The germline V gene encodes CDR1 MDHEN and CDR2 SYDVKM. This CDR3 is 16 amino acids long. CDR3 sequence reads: CASSVAGQPSTDTQYF. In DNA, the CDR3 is TGTGCCAGCAGTGTGGCCGGACAGCCAAGCACAGATACGCAGTATTTT.

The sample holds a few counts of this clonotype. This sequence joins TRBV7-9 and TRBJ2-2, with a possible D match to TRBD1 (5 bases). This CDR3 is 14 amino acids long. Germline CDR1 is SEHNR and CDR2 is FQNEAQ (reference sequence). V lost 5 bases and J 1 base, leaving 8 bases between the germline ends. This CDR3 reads CASSRTMNTGELFF. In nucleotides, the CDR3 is TGTGCCAGCAGCAGGACAATGAACACCGGGGAGCTGTTTTTT.

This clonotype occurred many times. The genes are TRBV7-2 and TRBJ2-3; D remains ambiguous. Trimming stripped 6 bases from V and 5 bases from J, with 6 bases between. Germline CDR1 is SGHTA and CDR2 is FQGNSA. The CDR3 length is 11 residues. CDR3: CASSPRDTQYF. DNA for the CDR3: TGTGCCAGCAGTCCACGAGATACGCAGTATTTT.

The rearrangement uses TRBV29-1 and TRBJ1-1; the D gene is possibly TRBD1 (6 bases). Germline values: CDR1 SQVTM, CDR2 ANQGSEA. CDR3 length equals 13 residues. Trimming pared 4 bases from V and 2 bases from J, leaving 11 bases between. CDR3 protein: CSVVRGRNTEAFF. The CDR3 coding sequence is TGCAGCGTTGTCAGGGGACGTAACACTGAAGCTTTCTTT.

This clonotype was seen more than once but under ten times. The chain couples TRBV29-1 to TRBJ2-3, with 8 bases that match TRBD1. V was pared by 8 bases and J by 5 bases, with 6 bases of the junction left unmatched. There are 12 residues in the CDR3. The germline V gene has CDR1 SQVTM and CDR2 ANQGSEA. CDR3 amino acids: CSTGQGGDTQYF. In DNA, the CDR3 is TGCAGCACTGGACAGGGTGGAGATACGCAGTATTTT.

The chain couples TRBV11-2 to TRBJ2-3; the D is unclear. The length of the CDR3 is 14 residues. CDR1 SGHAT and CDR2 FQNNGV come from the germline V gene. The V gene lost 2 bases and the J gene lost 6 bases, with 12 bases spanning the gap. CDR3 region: CASSLIVPADTQYF. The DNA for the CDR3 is TGTGCCAGCAGCTTAATTGTCCCAGCGGATACGCAGTATTTT.

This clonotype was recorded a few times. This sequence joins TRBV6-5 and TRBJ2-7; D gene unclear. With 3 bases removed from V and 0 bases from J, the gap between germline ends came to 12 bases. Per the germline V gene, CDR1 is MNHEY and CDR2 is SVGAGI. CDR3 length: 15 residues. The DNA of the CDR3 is TGTGCCAGCAGTTATGTCAAGGGCAGCTCCTACGAGCAGTACTTC. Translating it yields CASSYVKGSSYEQYF.

CDR3 in amino acids: CASSTSGRANEKLFF. For the CDR3, the DNA is TGTGCCAGCAGTACCTCGGGGAGGGCTAATGAAAAACTGTTTTTT. The chain has TRBV12-3 or TRBV12-4 and TRBJ1-4; no reliable D call. The ends were cut back, 5 bases at V and 3 bases at J, with 13 bases in the middle. This CDR3 is 15 amino acids long.

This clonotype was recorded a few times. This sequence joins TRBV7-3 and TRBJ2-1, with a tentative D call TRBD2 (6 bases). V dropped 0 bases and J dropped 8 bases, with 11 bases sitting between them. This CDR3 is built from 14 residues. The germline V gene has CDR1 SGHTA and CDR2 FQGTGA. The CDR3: CASSLTGGWHEQFF. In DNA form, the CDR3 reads TGTGCCAGCAGCTTAACCGGAGGGTGGCATGAGCAGTTCTTC.

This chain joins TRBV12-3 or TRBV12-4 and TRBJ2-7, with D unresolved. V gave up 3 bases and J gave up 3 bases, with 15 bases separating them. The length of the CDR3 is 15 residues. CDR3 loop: CASSLGRAGDYEQYF. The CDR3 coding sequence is TGTGCCAGCAGTTTGGGTAGGGCCGGAGACTACGAGCAGTACTTC.

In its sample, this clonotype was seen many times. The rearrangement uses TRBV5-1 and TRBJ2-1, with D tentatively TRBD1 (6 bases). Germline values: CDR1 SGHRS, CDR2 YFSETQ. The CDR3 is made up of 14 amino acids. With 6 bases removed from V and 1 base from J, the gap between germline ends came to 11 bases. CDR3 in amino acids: CASNDRTSYNEQFF. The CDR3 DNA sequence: TGCGCCAGCAACGACAGGACATCCTACAATGAGCAGTTCTTC.

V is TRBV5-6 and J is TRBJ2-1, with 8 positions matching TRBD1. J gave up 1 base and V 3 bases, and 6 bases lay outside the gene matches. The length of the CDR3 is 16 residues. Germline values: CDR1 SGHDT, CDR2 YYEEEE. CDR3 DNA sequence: TGTGCCAGCAGCTCAATTCAGGGGGCGTCCTACAATGAGCAGTTCTTC. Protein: CASSSIQGASYNEQFF.